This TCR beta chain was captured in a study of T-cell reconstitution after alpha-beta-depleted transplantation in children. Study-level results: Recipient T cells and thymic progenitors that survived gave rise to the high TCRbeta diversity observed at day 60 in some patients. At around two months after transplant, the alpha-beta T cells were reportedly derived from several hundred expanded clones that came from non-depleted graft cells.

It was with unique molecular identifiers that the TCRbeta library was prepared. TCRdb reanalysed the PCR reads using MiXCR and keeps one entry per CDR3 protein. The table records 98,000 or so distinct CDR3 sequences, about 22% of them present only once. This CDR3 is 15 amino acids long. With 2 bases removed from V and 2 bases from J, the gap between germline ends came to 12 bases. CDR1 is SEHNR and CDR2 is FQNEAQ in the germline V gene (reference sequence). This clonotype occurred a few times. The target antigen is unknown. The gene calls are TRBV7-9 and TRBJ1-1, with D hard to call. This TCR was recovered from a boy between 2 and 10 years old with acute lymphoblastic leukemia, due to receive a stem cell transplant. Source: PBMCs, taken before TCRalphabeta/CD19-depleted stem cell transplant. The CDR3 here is CASSLKRSANTEAFF. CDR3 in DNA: TGTGCCAGCAGCTTAAAGAGAAGCGCTAACACTGAAGCTTTCTTT.